This passage covers 27 T cell receptor beta chains from one sample sequenced in a study of T-cell memory formation after mild COVID-19 (dated by TCRdb to about 2021). Library preparation was by 5' RACE. The data were produced on an Illumina NovaSeq 6000. TCRdb passed the public sequencing reads through fastp at Q25 and MiXCR, retaining productive beta sequences. Each entry merges the rows of one CDR3 protein and shows their most common DNA and genes. Recorded for this sample are approximately 440,000 distinct CDR3 sequences; approximately 20% of them occurred a single time. Together, the top ten hold 7.5% to 9.5% of the sample. Source material: PBMCs or a T cell subset sorted from them (not recorded which). Receptors were obtained from an adult woman who had mild COVID-19 (a few samples of this study predate the infection). The sample titles of this study are shuffled in the database, so cell type and time point are left out; the donor was told from shared clones.

The rearrangement joins TRBV5-1 to TRBJ1-1; no firm D call. The V end lost 2 bases, the J end lost 5 bases, and 13 bases lay between the germline ends. The CDR3 has 14 amino acids. The V gene's germline CDR1 is SGHRS and CDR2 YFSETQ. The CDR3: CASSFEYRGTEAFF. The CDR3, as DNA: TGCGCCAGCAGCTTCGAATACCGGGGAACTGAAGCTTTCTTT.

The chain is built from TRBV12-3 or TRBV12-4 and TRBJ2-3; 8 nucleotides match TRBD2. The CDR3 spans 15 residues. V lost 4 bases and J lost 4; bases outside the gene matches: 7. CDR3 DNA sequence: TGTGCCAGCAGTTCTCGCGGGGGGAGGGCAGATACGCAGTATTTT. Amino acids: CASSSRGGRADTQYF.

This clonotype was detected a few times. The genes are TRBV7-2 and TRBJ2-3, with 7 bases identical to TRBD2. The CDR3 runs 14 residues. Per germline, CDR1 SGHTA and CDR2 FQGNSA. J lost 0 bases, V lost 8 bases, and 5 bases had no gene match. In nucleotides, the CDR3 is TGTGCCAGCGGCCTAGCGGTTAGCACAGATACGCAGTATTTT. This gives the protein CASGLAVSTDTQYF.

The table lists this clonotype with a few counts. The J gene is TRBJ2-3, the V gene TRBV7-9, with D possibly being TRBD1 or TRBD2 (5 bases each). Germline values: CDR1 SEHNR, CDR2 FQNEAQ (reference sequence). V lost 4 bases and J 2 bases, leaving 13 bases between the germline ends. The length of the CDR3 is 15 residues. The DNA for the CDR3 is TGTGCCAGCAGCTACCGCGTCGGGACCACAGATACGCAGTATTTT. It encodes CASSYRVGTTDTQYF.

The V and J genes are TRBV20-1 and TRBJ2-7, with D maybe TRBD2 (5 bases). CDR1 is DFQATT, CDR2 SNEGSKA, per germline (reference sequence). The CDR3 loop spans 13 amino acids. As DNA, the CDR3 is TGCAGGGCGGGTACAGCCGACTCCTACGAGCAGTACTTC. Translation: CRAGTADSYEQYF.

This clonotype has just a few counts. This chain links TRBV27 with TRBJ1-4; D is unclear. The length of the CDR3 is 15 residues. V shed 5 bases and J shed 1 base, with 11 bases lying between them. CDR1 and CDR2 (germline): MNHEY, SMNVEV (reference sequence). The CDR3 sequence: CASSAPGRTNEKLFF. The CDR3 DNA follows: TGTGCCAGCAGTGCCCCAGGCCGAACTAATGAAAAACTGTTTTTT.

This clonotype occurred a few times. V usage is TRBV7-9 and J usage is TRBJ1-5; maybe TRBD1 (5 bases). The CDR3 is 12 amino acids. Germline V CDR1 and CDR2: SEHNR, FQNEAQ (reference sequence). Trimming pared 4 bases from V and 6 bases from J, leaving 7 bases between. The CDR3 region has the DNA TGTGCCAGCAGCTGGGGCCCTCAGCCCCAGCATTTT. Translation: CASSWGPQPQHF. Drawing the rest from reference TRBV7-9 and TRBJ1-5, the complete variable domain is DTGVSQNPRHKITKRGQNVTFRCDPISEHNRLYWYRQTLGQGPEFLTYFQNEAQLEKSRLLSDRFSAERPKGSFSTLEIQRTEQGDSAMYLCASSWGPQPQHFGDGTRLSIL.

This clonotype was seen only a few times. V is TRBV7-9 and J is TRBJ2-1, with D uncertain. The CDR3 sequence is 13 residues long. CDR1 is SEHNR, CDR2 FQNEAQ, per germline (reference sequence). The V gene lost 1 base and the J gene lost 10 bases, with 11 bases spanning the gap. The CDR3 DNA reads TGTGCCAGCAGCTTAGAAGCGTCCCTGGAGCAGTTCTTC. This gives the protein CASSLEASLEQFF. Full variable domain (outside the CDR3, taken from reference TRBV7-9 and TRBJ2-1): DTGVSQNPRHKITKRGQNVTFRCDPISEHNRLYWYRQTLGQGPEFLTYFQNEAQLEKSRLLSDRFSAERPKGSFSTLEIQRTEQGDSAMYLCASSLEASLEQFFGPGTRLTVL.

This clonotype was seen more than once but under ten times. The chain has TRBV4-1 and TRBJ2-1; 10 nucleotides line up with TRBD2. Per the germline V gene, CDR1 is MGHRA and CDR2 is YSYEKL. The ends lost 0 bases at V and 8 bases at J; junction bases unmatched: 4. The CDR3 totals 15 residues. The CDR3 nucleotides are TGCGCCAGCAGCCAAGAAGCGGGGGGGCCGGATGAGCAGTTCTTC. Its translation is CASSQEAGGPDEQFF.

This clonotype was recorded at least ten times. V and J are TRBV11-1 and TRBJ1-5; no clear D. The CDR3 totals 13 residues. The V end lost 2 bases, the J end lost 7 bases, and 9 bases lay between the germline ends. CDR1 is SGHAT and CDR2 is FQDESV in the germline V gene (reference sequence). The CDR3 protein is CASSLQETQPQHF. In nucleotides, the CDR3 is TGTGCCAGCAGCTTACAGGAGACCCAGCCCCAGCATTTT. Combining the CDR3 with reference TRBV11-1 and TRBJ1-5 gives the whole variable domain EAEVAQSPRYKITEKSQAVAFWCDPISGHATLYWYRQILGQGPELLVQFQDESVVDDSQLPKDRFSAERLKGVDSTLKIQPAELGDSAMYLCASSLQETQPQHFGDGTRLSIL.

This clonotype was found a few times. This chain uses TRBV3-1 with TRBJ2-5; 8 positions match TRBD2. Per the germline V gene, CDR1 is LGHDT and CDR2 is YNNKEL (reference sequence). V lost 3 bases to trimming and J lost 7 bases; unmatched junction nucleotides: 16. The CDR3 runs to 17 residues. CDR3 coding DNA: TGTGCCAGCAGCCATTCAACGGGGGGGTTGGTCGGCGGGACCCAGTACTTC. The encoded protein is CASSHSTGGLVGGTQYF.

This clonotype has a handful of counts. The chain carries TRBV15 and TRBJ1-6, with D uncertain. Germline V CDR1 and CDR2: LNHNV, YYDKDF (reference sequence). The V end lost 5 bases, the J end lost 9 bases, and 11 bases lay between the germline ends. The CDR3 covers 13 residues. The CDR3: CATSAHPTSPLHF. The CDR3 coding sequence is TGTGCCACCAGCGCCCATCCCACTTCACCCCTCCACTTT.

This clonotype appeared a few times. At one boundary the junction diverges from the germline segment, which might be a read error. The chain joins TRBV2 to TRBJ2-3; 7 nucleotides agree with TRBD2. Germline loops: CDR1 SNHLY, CDR2 FYNNEI. The CDR3 covers 15 residues. The CDR3 coding sequence is TGTGCCAGCAGTAAAGCGGGGCCTTCCACGGGTACGCAGTATTTT. Amino acid sequence: CASSKAGPSTGTQYF.

This chain uses TRBV5-6 with TRBJ2-7, with TRBD2 matching 9 bases. The trim removed 2 bases at V and 2 bases at J, leaving 8 bases unmatched. Germline V CDR1 and CDR2: SGHDT, YYEEEE. This CDR3 comprises 16 residues. For the CDR3, the DNA is TGTGCCAGCAGCTTAGGGAGGGCTAGCGGGACCTACGAGCAGTACTTC. Translating it yields CASSLGRASGTYEQYF.

This clonotype has a handful of counts. This chain links TRBV25-1 with TRBJ1-2; 7 nucleotides align to TRBD1. J was trimmed by 3 bases and V by 4 bases; bases with no gene match: 8. The CDR3 has 15 amino acids. In germline, CDR1 is MGHDK, CDR2 SYGVNS. CDR3: CASSAFEGGYYGYTF. CDR3 in DNA: TGTGCCAGCAGTGCGTTCGAAGGGGGCTACTATGGCTACACCTTC.

The gene calls are TRBV27 and TRBJ2-7, with a possible D match to TRBD1 (5 bases). V lost 6 bases, J lost 2 bases, and 8 bases lay in between. The CDR3 is 12 residues long. CDR1 MNHEY and CDR2 SMNVEV come from the germline V gene (reference sequence). CDR3 sequence (DNA): TGTGCCAGCAGCACAGGAACCTACGAGCAGTACTTC. It codes for CASSTGTYEQYF.

The DNA of the CDR3 is TGTGCCAGCAGCGATAGCGGGATAACCTACAATGAGCAGTTCTTC. It is translated as CASSDSGITYNEQFF. The chain recombines TRBV9 with TRBJ2-1; 8 nucleotides agree with TRBD2. The CDR3 is 15 amino acids. J lost 2 bases, V lost 3 bases, and 4 bases had no gene match. Per germline, CDR1 SGDLS and CDR2 YYNGEE.

The chain carries TRBV20-1 and TRBJ2-1, with TRBD2 matching over 9 bases. This CDR3 contains 17 residues. V shed 3 bases and J 3 bases; nucleotides not matched to a gene: 12. The germline V gene has CDR1 DFQATT and CDR2 SNEGSKA (reference sequence). CDR3 sequence reads: CSASPLPGTSSYNEQFF. CDR3 nucleotide sequence: TGCAGTGCTAGTCCTCTTCCCGGGACTAGCAGCTACAATGAGCAGTTCTTC.

The genes are TRBV20-1 and TRBJ2-7; 10 nucleotides agree with TRBD1. V was pared by 2 bases and J by 4 bases, with 11 bases of the junction left unmatched. This CDR3 comprises 16 residues. Germline V gene data show CDR1 as DFQATT and CDR2 as SNEGSKA (reference sequence). For the CDR3, the DNA is TGCAGTGCTAGATCTCGACAGGGGGCCACCGAATACGAGCAGTACTTC. Protein: CSARSRQGATEYEQYF.

The rearrangement uses TRBV19 and TRBJ1-6; possibly TRBD1 for D (6 bases). Germline CDR1 LNHDA, CDR2 SQIVND (reference sequence). This CDR3 region has 15 residues. With 6 bases removed from V and 5 bases from J, the gap between germline ends came to 14 bases. In DNA form, the CDR3 reads TGTGCCAGTAGGCGGGACATTCGGGATAATTCACCCCTCCACTTT. It yields the protein CASRRDIRDNSPLHF.

In this sample, this clonotype turned up once. The V gene is TRBV7-9, the J gene TRBJ1-1; tentatively, D is TRBD1 (6 bases). The germline CDR1 and CDR2 sequences are SEHNR and FQNEAQ (reference sequence). CDR3 length: 15 amino acids. V was clipped by 5 bases and J by 4 bases, with 17 bases between them. This CDR3 reads CASSPPQGLGTEAFF. CDR3 coding DNA: TGTGCCAGCAGCCCACCTCAGGGGTTAGGCACTGAAGCTTTCTTT.

The chain recombines TRBV20-1 with TRBJ1-5; 7 bases line up with TRBD1. V was pared by 0 bases and J by 0 bases, with 2 bases of the junction left unmatched. The CDR3 has 15 amino acids. Germline V gene lookup returns CDR1 DFQATT and CDR2 SNEGSKA (reference sequence). CDR3 amino acids: CSARETGFSNQPQHF. CDR3 nucleotides: TGCAGTGCTAGAGAGACAGGGTTTAGCAATCAGCCCCAGCATTTT.

This sequence joins TRBV5-1 and TRBJ1-2, with D tentatively TRBD1 (5 bases). Trimming took 4 bases from V and 3 from J, leaving 10 bases between them. Germline V gives CDR1 SGHRS, CDR2 YFSETQ. There are 13 residues in the CDR3. In DNA form, the CDR3 reads TGCGCCAGCAGCGTCAGGGAGGACTATGGCTACACCTTC. Protein sequence: CASSVREDYGYTF. The variable domain in full, with the rest retrieved from reference TRBV5-1 and TRBJ1-2, is KAGVTQTPRYLIKTRGQQVTLSCSPISGHRSVSWYQQTPGQGLQFLFEYFSETQRNKGNFPGRFSGRQFSNSRSEMNVSTLELGDSALYLCASSVREDYGYTFGSGTRLTVV.

The gene calls are TRBV12-3 or TRBV12-4 and TRBJ2-5, with 9 bases that match TRBD1. The CDR3 spans 18 residues. V gave up 7 bases and J gave up 9 bases; unmatched junction bases: 24. CDR3 nucleotides: TGTGCCAGCACCTGGGACAGGGCCTATTACGGGGACCAGACGGCCCAGTACTTC. It translates to CASTWDRAYYGDQTAQYF.

This clonotype was detected only a few times. This chain connects TRBV24-1 to TRBJ1-2; the D gene is possibly TRBD1 (6 bases). Trimming left V 2 bases short and J 3 bases short, with 9 bases between. The CDR3 sequence is 14 residues long. The germline CDR1 and CDR2 sequences are KGHDR and SFDVKD. This CDR3 is CATSDSRTDYGYTF. CDR3 coding DNA: TGTGCCACCAGTGATTCGAGGACAGACTATGGCTACACCTTC.

This chain connects TRBV5-4 to TRBJ2-1, with 7 nucleotides matching TRBD2. V shed 5 bases, J shed 2 bases, and the junction held 7 bases outside the gene matches. CDR3 length: 15 residues. Germline CDR1 is SGHNT and CDR2 is YYREEE (reference sequence). The CDR3 bases are TGTGCCAGCAGGCCGCGGGAGCGGCCCTACAATGAGCAGTTCTTC. Translating gives CASRPRERPYNEQFF.

In its sample, this clonotype was seen a few times. The chain links TRBV6-5 to TRBJ2-1; 12 bases fit TRBD2. Trimming removed 5 bases from V and 3 bases from J; junction bases left unmatched: 2. CDR3 size: 15 residues. Per germline, CDR1 MNHEY and CDR2 SVGAGI. In nucleotides, the CDR3 is TGTGCCAGCAGTCGGACTAGCGGGGTCTACAATGAGCAGTTCTTC. Protein product: CASSRTSGVYNEQFF.